The rows below give T cell receptor beta chains drawn from one sample of a study of beta chain features in type 1 diabetes. Libraries were prepared by immunoSEQ multiplex PCR; TCRdb keeps only in-frame clonotypes and omits some of them. The sample records roughly 240,000 clones, approximately 14% being singletons. The specimen sequenced was naive CD4+ T cells from blood. The receptors were sampled from a woman aged 40 to 55 in good health. CDR3s include the opening cysteine and the closing phenylalanine or tryptophan. The D gene is left open where the match is weak. Size is stated for part of the rows, as once, few or many counts, or as a class when the clone is expanded.

j_call	clone_size	v_call	d_call	cdr3_aa	cdr3_nt
TRBJ2-5	few	TRBV7-8	.	CASSFGQGGETQYF	TGTGCCAGCAGCTTCGGACAGGGAGGGGAGACCCAGTACTTC
TRBJ2-1	few	TRBV29-1	TRBD1	CSVVSDRGWASGYNEQFF	TGCAGCGTTGTTTCGGACAGGGGGTGGGCTAGCGGTTACAATGAGCAGTTCTTC
TRBJ2-5	.	TRBV5-1	.	CASSLESGAWETQYF	TGCGCCAGCAGCTTGGAGAGTGGGGCCTGGGAGACCCAGTACTTC
TRBJ2-3	few	TRBV11-2	TRBD1	CASSLARTGLADTQYF	TGTGCCAGCAGCTTAGCGAGGACAGGGCTCGCAGATACGCAGTATTTT
TRBJ2-7	few	TRBV6-5	TRBD2	CASSYREATYEQYF	TGTGCCAGCAGTTACCGGGAGGCAACCTACGAGCAGTACTTC
TRBJ2-6	few	TRBV6-4	TRBD1	CASLRDRRPSAGANVLTF	TGTGCCAGCCTCCGGGACAGGCGCCCCTCGGCTGGGGCCAACGTCCTGACTTTC
TRBJ1-4	few	TRBV29-1	TRBD1	CSASGGYNEKLFF	TGCAGCGCATCAGGGGGATATAATGAAAAACTGTTTTTT
TRBJ2-7	few	TRBV5-1	TRBD1	CASSPRQGSSYEQYF	TGCGCCAGCAGCCCCCGACAGGGTAGCTCCTACGAGCAGTACTTC
TRBJ1-1	.	TRBV5-4	.	CASSQRKDRNTEAFF	TGTGCCAGCAGCCAAAGGAAAGACAGGAACACTGAAGCTTTCTTT
TRBJ2-5	.	TRBV6-1	.	CASNSGGAGETQYF	TGTGCCAGCAATTCAGGAGGGGCGGGGGAGACCCAGTACTTC
TRBJ2-3	.	TRBV29-1	TRBD2	CSVWTSGARTDTQYF	TGCAGCGTTTGGACTAGCGGGGCCCGCACAGATACGCAGTATTTT
TRBJ2-3	few	TRBV6-1	.	CASRTIYGTDTQYF	TGTGCCAGCAGGACTATTTACGGCACAGATACGCAGTATTTT
TRBJ1-4	few	TRBV20-1	.	CSASSGEKLFF	TGCAGTGCTAGTTCGGGGGAAAAACTGTTTTTT
TRBJ2-7	.	TRBV5-1	.	CASSRVEGGEQYF	TGCGCCAGCAGCCGAGTAGAAGGGGGCGAGCAGTACTTC
TRBJ2-3	few	TRBV11-3	TRBD2	CASSRSSGGSDTQYF	TGTGCCAGCAGTCGGTCCAGCGGGGGGTCTGATACGCAGTATTTT
TRBJ2-3	many	TRBV4-3	TRBD2	CASSPTSGDGTQYF	TGCGCCAGCAGCCCGACTAGCGGGGATGGTACGCAGTATTTT
TRBJ2-3	few	TRBV6-6	TRBD1	CASSLDRATDTQYF	TGTGCCAGCAGTCTGGACAGGGCCACAGATACGCAGTATTTT
TRBJ1-5	.	TRBV7-2	.	CASSRENQPQHF	TGTGCCAGCAGCAGAGAGAATCAGCCCCAGCATTTT
TRBJ1-4	.	TRBV11-2	.	CASSFENTVNEKLFF	TGTGCCAGCAGCTTCGAGAATACAGTTAATGAAAAACTGTTTTTT
TRBJ1-5	few	TRBV5-1	TRBD1	CASSSPGGGEVEPQHF	TGCGCCAGCAGCTCGCCGGGAGGGGGCGAAGTGGAGCCCCAGCATTTT
TRBJ2-1	once	TRBV27	.	CASGRNGGNEQFF	TGTGCCAGCGGGCGAAACGGAGGCAATGAGCAGTTCTTC
TRBJ2-6	few	TRBV11-2	TRBD1	CASSPLGRKDRSGANVLTF	TGTGCCAGCAGCCCGTTAGGCCGTAAGGACAGGTCTGGGGCCAACGTCCTGACTTTC
TRBJ2-7	few	TRBV7-9	TRBD2	CASSTGTSGAYEQYF	TGTGCCAGCAGCACCGGGACTAGCGGGGCTTACGAGCAGTACTTC
TRBJ2-3	.	TRBV2	TRBD2	CASSSGGNTDTQYF	TGTGCCAGCTCGAGCGGGGGGAACACAGATACGCAGTATTTT
TRBJ1-4	few	TRBV7-8	.	CASSFGPGEKLFF	TGTGCCAGCAGCTTTGGTCCGGGGGAAAAACTGTTTTTT
TRBJ2-5	.	TRBV15	.	CATSRDKGVETQYF	TGTGCCACCAGCAGAGATAAGGGGGTGGAGACCCAGTACTTC
TRBJ1-2	few	TRBV19	.	CASSITYGYTF	TGTGCCAGTAGTATTACTTATGGCTACACCTTC
TRBJ2-7	few	TRBV18	TRBD1	CASSLRTGDEQYF	TGTGCCAGCTCACTTCGGACAGGGGACGAGCAGTACTTC
TRBJ1-2	few	TRBV2	.	CASSDQLPYGYTF	TGTGCCAGCAGTGATCAGTTGCCGTATGGCTACACCTTC
TRBJ1-1	.	TRBV7-9	.	CASTRTLNTEAFF	TGTGCCAGCACCCGGACACTGAACACTGAAGCTTTCTTT
TRBJ1-1	.	TRBV2	.	CASRDAQSRTEAFF	TGTGCCAGCAGAGATGCTCAATCCCGGACTGAAGCTTTCTTT
TRBJ2-7	few	TRBV7-2	TRBD2	CASSLRGGGAAYEQYF	TGTGCCAGCAGCTTAAGAGGCGGGGGGGCTGCATACGAGCAGTACTTC
TRBJ2-3	many	TRBV13	TRBD2	CASSRTSGGADTQYF	TGTGCCAGCAGCCGGACTAGCGGGGGGGCAGATACGCAGTATTTT
TRBJ2-1	.	TRBV5-1	TRBD1	CASSFGTGYNEQFF	TGCGCCAGCAGCTTCGGGACAGGGTACAATGAGCAGTTCTTC
TRBJ2-7	.	TRBV27	TRBD2	CASRRTSGISYEQYF	TGTGCCAGCAGAAGGACTAGCGGCATCTCCTACGAGCAGTACTTC
TRBJ2-5	few	TRBV7-2	.	CASSLRSSPETQYF	TGTGCCAGCAGCTTGCGGTCTAGCCCTGAGACCCAGTACTTC
TRBJ2-1	.	TRBV6-6	.	CASSSRDEQFF	TGTGCCAGCAGTTCCCGCGATGAGCAGTTCTTC